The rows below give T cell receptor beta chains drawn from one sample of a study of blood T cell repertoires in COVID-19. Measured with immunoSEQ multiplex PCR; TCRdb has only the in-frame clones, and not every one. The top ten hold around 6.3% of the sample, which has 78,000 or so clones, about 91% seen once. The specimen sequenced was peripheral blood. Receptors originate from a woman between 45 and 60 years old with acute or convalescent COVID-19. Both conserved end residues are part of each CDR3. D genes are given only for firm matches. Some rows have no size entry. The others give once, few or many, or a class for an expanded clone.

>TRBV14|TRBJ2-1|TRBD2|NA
TGTGCCAGCAGACACACTAGCGGGAGCTACAATGAGCAGTTCTTC
CASRHTSGSYNEQFF
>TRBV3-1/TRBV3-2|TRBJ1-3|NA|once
TGTGCCAGCAGCCAAGATAGGGGGGGCTCTGGAAACACCATATATTTT
CASSQDRGGSGNTIYF
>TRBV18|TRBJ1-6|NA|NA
TGTGCCAGCTCACGGAGGATGGAATCACCCCTCCACTTT
CASSRRMESPLHF
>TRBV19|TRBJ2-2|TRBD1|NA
TGTGCCAGTAGTATAGTTGGGACAGGGAGGCGCGGGGAGCTGTTTTTT
CASSIVGTGRRGELFF
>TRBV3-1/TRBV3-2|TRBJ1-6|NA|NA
TGTGCCAGCAGCCAAGATAGGATAACAGGGAAGAATTCACCCCTCCACTTT
CASSQDRITGKNSPLHF
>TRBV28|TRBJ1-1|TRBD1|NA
TGTGCCAGCACTATACAGGGGACCCCGAACACTGAAGCTTTCTTT
CASTIQGTPNTEAFF
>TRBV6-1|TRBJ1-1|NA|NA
TGTGCCAGCAGTGAAGGAGCGGGCGATCTGAACACTGAAGCTTTCTTT
CASSEGAGDLNTEAFF
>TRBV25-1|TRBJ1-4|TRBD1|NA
TGTGCCAGCAGCCCTTCCTCAGGGGGCGTAAGGGAAAAACTGTTTTTT
CASSPSSGGVREKLFF
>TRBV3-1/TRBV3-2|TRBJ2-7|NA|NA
TGTGCCAGCAGCCGCCGTATGTCAAGGGGAGGACCCATCGAGCAGTACTTC
CASSRRMSRGGPIEQYF
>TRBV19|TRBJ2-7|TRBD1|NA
TGTGCCAGTAGCGTGACAGGGTCAGACTTTTACGAGCAGTACTTC
CASSVTGSDFYEQYF
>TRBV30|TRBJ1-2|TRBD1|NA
TGTGCCTGGAGGTCGTTACGGACAGGCTCTAACTATGGCTACACCTTC
CAWRSLRTGSNYGYTF
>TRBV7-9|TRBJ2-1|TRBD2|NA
TGTGCCAGCAGCGCTAAAGGGGCGGGGGGGCGCCACAATGAGCAGTTCTTC
CASSAKGAGGRHNEQFF
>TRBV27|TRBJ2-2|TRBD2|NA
TGTGCCAGCACTTTGGGGGGGATTAACACCGGGGAGCTGTTTTTT
CASTLGGINTGELFF
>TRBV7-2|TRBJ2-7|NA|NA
TGTGCCAGCAGCTTAGCAATACAGGGATACGAGCAGTACTTC
CASSLAIQGYEQYF
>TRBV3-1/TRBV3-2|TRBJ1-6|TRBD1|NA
TGTGCCAGCAGCCAATTGGGACAGGGGGTGGGTAATTCACCCCTCCACTTT
CASSQLGQGVGNSPLHF
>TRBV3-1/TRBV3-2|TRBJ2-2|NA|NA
TGTGCCAGCAGCCCTCATCGGAGGGCAGGGGGGCCCGGGGAGCTGTTTTTT
CASSPHRRAGGPGELFF
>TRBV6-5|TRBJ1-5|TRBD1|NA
TGTGCCAGCAGTCGAGACAGGGGTGGCAATCAGCCCCAGCATTTT
CASSRDRGGNQPQHF
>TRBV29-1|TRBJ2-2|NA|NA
TGCAGCGCTGACAGGCCGAACACCGGGGAGCTGTTTTTT
CSADRPNTGELFF
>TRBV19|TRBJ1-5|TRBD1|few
TGTGCCAGTGGGGACAGGGGTTATACTAGCAATCAGCCCCAGCATTTT
CASGDRGYTSNQPQHF
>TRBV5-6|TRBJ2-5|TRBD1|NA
TGTGCCAGCAGCCTAGGACAGGGTCCAGAGACCCAGTACTTC
CASSLGQGPETQYF
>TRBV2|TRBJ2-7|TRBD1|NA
TGTGCCAGCAGTGGGGGACAGGTCAGCTCCTACGAGCAGTACTTC
CASSGGQVSSYEQYF
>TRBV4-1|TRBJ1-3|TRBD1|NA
TGCGCCAGCAGCCGGACAGGGGCCTCTGGAAACACCATATATTTT
CASSRTGASGNTIYF
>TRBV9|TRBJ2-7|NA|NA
TGTGCCAGCAGCGTAGGGCGGCCGGGCTACGAGCAGTACTTC
CASSVGRPGYEQYF
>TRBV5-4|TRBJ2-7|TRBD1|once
TGTGCCAGCACCAAAACAGGGGTTAACTACGAGCAGTACTTC
CASTKTGVNYEQYF